This TCR beta chain was profiled in a study of early T cells in non-severe SARS-CoV-2 infection. Looking at the study overall: The sequenced material was bulk RNA from unsorted whole blood, and its chains were unpaired.

The table lists this clonotype with many counts. What it binds is unknown. CDR3 length: 18 residues. Germline V lookup: CDR1 SNHLY, CDR2 FYNNEI. Germline trimming cut 6 bases from V and 0 bases from J; bases unmatched to any gene: 8. TCRdb ran MiXCR on the 5' RACE reads and lists one entry per CDR3 protein. Among 65,000 to 80,000 distinct CDR3 sequences listed, over 10% were seen once. Study conclusions and caveats: Clonotype matching in VDJdb favored anti-spike CD8 responses and did not capture private and CD4 specificities.

The chain combines TRBV2 with TRBJ2-1; 13 nucleotides match TRBD2. This receptor was identified in an adult who was a healthcare worker with PCR-confirmed SARS-CoV-2 infection or an uninfected control (not recorded which). The sample taken for sequencing was whole blood. DNA for the CDR3: TGTGCCAGCAGCGCTCCGGGACTAGCGGGGAGCTCCTACAATGAGCAGTTCTTC. Amino acids: CASSAPGLAGSSYNEQFF.